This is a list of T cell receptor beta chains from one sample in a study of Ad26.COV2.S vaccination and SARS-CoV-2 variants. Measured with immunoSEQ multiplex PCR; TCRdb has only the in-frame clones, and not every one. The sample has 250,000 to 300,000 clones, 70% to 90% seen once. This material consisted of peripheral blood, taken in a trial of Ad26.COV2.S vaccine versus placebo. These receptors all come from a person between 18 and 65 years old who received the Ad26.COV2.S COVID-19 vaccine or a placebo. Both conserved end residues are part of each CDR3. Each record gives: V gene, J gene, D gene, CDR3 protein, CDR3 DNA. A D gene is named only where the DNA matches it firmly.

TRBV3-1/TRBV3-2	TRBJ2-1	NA	CASSPRGVSYNEQFF	TGTGCCAGCAGCCCACGGGGAGTCTCCTACAATGAGCAGTTCTTC
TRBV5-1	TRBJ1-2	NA	CASSEWDTNYGYTF	TGCGCCAGCAGCGAGTGGGACACAAACTATGGCTACACCTTC
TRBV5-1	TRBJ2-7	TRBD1	CASSTTGYSYEQYF	TGCGCCAGCAGCACGACAGGGTACTCCTACGAGCAGTACTTC
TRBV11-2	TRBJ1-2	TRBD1	CASSLTGVTGYTF	TGTGCCAGCAGCTTGACAGGGGTTACTGGCTACACCTTC
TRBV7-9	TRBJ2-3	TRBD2	CASSWTSGASTDTQYF	TGTGCCAGCAGTTGGACTAGCGGGGCGAGCACAGATACGCAGTATTTT
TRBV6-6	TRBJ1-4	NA	CASSLSARYEKLFF	TGTGCCAGCAGTTTATCGGCCCGATATGAAAAACTGTTTTTT
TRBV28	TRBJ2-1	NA	CASSFARNNEQFF	TGTGCCAGCAGTTTCGCCAGAAACAATGAGCAGTTCTTC
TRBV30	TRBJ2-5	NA	CAWSGENQETQYF	TGTGCCTGGAGTGGGGAAAATCAAGAGACCCAGTACTTC
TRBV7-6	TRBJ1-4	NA	CASSRGHRTADEKLFF	TGTGCCAGCAGCCGGGGCCACCGGACAGCGGATGAAAAACTGTTTTTT
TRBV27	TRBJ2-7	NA	CASSYTQGPVYEQYF	TGTGCCAGCAGTTATACGCAGGGGCCAGTATACGAGCAGTACTTC
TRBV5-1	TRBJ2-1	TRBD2	CASSLLAGGGYNEQFF	TGCGCCAGCAGCTTGCTAGCGGGAGGGGGCTACAATGAGCAGTTCTTC
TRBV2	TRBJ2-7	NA	CASAFLDEQYF	TGTGCCAGCGCTTTCCTAGACGAGCAGTACTTC
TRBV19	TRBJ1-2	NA	CASSMSGAASGGYTF	TGTGCCAGTAGTATGTCCGGGGCAGCCAGCGGTGGCTACACCTTC
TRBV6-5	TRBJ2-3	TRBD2	CASSFGTSGDTQYF	TGTGCCAGCAGTTTCGGGACTAGCGGAGATACGCAGTATTTT
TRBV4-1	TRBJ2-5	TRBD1	CASTIAGTVRETQYF	TGCGCCAGCACAATAGCCGGGACAGTGAGGGAGACCCAGTACTTC